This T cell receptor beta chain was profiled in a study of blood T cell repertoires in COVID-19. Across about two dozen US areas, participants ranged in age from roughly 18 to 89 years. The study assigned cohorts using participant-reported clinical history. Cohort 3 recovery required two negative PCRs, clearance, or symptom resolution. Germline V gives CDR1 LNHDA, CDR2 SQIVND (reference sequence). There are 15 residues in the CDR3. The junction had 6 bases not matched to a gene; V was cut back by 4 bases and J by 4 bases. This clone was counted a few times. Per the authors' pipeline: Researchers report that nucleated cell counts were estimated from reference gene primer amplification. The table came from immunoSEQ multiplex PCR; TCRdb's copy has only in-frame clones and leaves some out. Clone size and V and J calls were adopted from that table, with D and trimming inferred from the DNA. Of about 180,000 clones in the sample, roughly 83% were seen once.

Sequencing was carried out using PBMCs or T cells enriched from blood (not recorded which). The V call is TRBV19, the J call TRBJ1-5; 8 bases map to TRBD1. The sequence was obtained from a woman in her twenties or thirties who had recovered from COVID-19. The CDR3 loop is CASSTWTGSNQPQHF. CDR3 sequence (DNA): TGTGCCAGTAGTACTTGGACAGGGAGTAATCAGCCCCAGCATTTT.